One TCR beta chain is described in this entry. What it binds is not known. This record comes from a study of CD8 T cells in ankylosing spondylitis. TCRdb redid the calling of the 5' RACE reads with MiXCR, one entry per CDR3 protein. In the table there are nearly 250,000 distinct CDR3 sequences, more than 25% of which are singletons. Points from the study as a whole: Disease-linked clones were CD8+ and relatively rare in peripheral blood. The study looked at matched synovial fluid samples from ankylosing spondylitis patients. Disease-linked clones were reported to be significantly enriched there.

Deletions cut 6 bases from V and 0 bases from J, with 17 bases between. The CDR3 length is 16 residues. The TCR originated in a male donor with ankylosing spondylitis or in good health (not recorded which). The sequenced material came from blood, either unsorted or a sorted T cell fraction (not recorded which). This chain links TRBV12-3 or TRBV12-4 with TRBJ1-2; D gene unclear. This CDR3 is CASSLTKDWPNYGYTF. CDR3 sequence (DNA): TGTGCCAGCAGCCTTACGAAGGACTGGCCTAACTATGGCTACACCTTC.